What follows describes a single T cell receptor beta chain. Per the original methods: Nucleated cell counts were estimated from reference gene primer amplification. TCRdb keeps only in-frame clones here, not all; method: immunoSEQ multiplex PCR. V, J and clone size reflect that table, while D and trimming were determined from the DNA. There are a few hundred thousand clones in the sample; about 89% occur only once, and approximately 2% lies in the top ten. The source of the sample is a study of blood T cell repertoires in COVID-19. Study overall: The analysed material was cDNA or gDNA that came from T cells, B-cell-depleted T cells, or PBMCs.

In germline, CDR1 is LNHNV, CDR2 YYDKDF (reference sequence). This CDR3 contains 14 residues. The V and J ends lost 1 base and 5 bases, in that order; junction bases with no gene match: 4. The sequencing sample was made of peripheral blood. This clonotype originated in a man aged 45-65 years with acute or convalescent COVID-19. This sequence joins TRBV15 and TRBJ2-5; TRBD1 matches at 7 bases. CDR3 sequence reads: CATSRANRGETQYF. In nucleotides, the CDR3 is TGTGCCACCAGCAGAGCAAACAGGGGCGAGACCCAGTACTTC.